Below, 23 T cell receptor beta chains from the same sample are listed, as sequenced in a study of T cells in Graves' hyperthyroidism and ophthalmopathy. Using RNA transcripts as the source, TCR beta CDR3 regions were amplified. The HTBI set primed first-round TCR CDR3 RT-PCR. TCRdb redid the calling of the multiplex PCR reads with MiXCR, one entry per CDR3 protein. The repertoire holds roughly 710,000 distinct CDR3 sequences, 35% seen once, with 31% in the top ten. Sequencing was carried out using blood. These TCRs come from a middle-aged woman with Graves' hyperthyroidism.

This clonotype was counted ten times or more. This chain joins TRBV10-2 and TRBJ1-1; D gene unclear. With 4 bases removed from V and 7 bases from J, the gap between germline ends came to 16 bases. This CDR3 contains 14 residues. The germline CDR1 and CDR2 sequences are WSHSY and SAAADI. CDR3 DNA: TGCGCCAGCAGTGGTCCGGCTGGGCCTATTGAAGCTTTCTTT. The encoded protein is CASSGPAGPIEAFF.

This clonotype was recorded many times. This chain connects TRBV20-1 to TRBJ1-5; D unclear. V was pared by 6 bases and J by 0 bases, with 9 bases between. CDR1 DFQATT and CDR2 SNEGSKA come from the germline V gene (reference sequence). CDR3 length: 13 amino acids. The CDR3 spells CSARPDSNQPQHF. Here the CDR3 DNA reads TGCAGTGCCCGTCCGGATAGCAATCAGCCCCAGCATTTT.

This clonotype was recorded many times. The genes are TRBV19 and TRBJ1-2; unclear D gene. CDR1 LNHDA and CDR2 SQIVND come from the germline V gene (reference sequence). Deletions cut 7 bases from V and 0 bases from J, with 9 bases between. The CDR3 is 13 residues long. CDR3 protein: CASKADANYGYTF. In nucleotides, the CDR3 is TGTGCCAGTAAGGCAGACGCTAACTATGGCTACACCTTC.

This clonotype was seen at least ten times. The V and J genes are TRBV29-1 and TRBJ2-6; D is uncertain. The V end lost 4 bases, the J end lost 4 bases, and 5 bases lay between the germline ends. This CDR3 has 12 amino acids. Germline-derived CDR1 and CDR2 are SQVTM and ANQGSEA. The CDR3: CSVVLGANVLTF. DNA for the CDR3: TGCAGCGTTGTCCTCGGGGCCAACGTCCTGACTTTC.

In this sample, this clonotype turned up many times. The chain links TRBV20-1 to TRBJ1-4; no clear D. Germline CDR1 reads DFQATT; CDR2 reads SNEGSKA (reference sequence). V was pared by 6 bases and J by 6 bases, with 17 bases between. CDR3 size: 14 residues. The CDR3 DNA reads TGCAGTGCCCCTCGGTCCGGTCGTGATGAAAAACTGTTTTTT. It encodes CSAPRSGRDEKLFF.

The chain combines TRBV30 with TRBJ2-7, with D maybe TRBD2 (6 bases). The CDR3 is 12 amino acids. Germline V CDR1 and CDR2: GTSNPN, SVGIG (reference sequence). Deletions cut 1 base from V and 2 bases from J, with 6 bases between. The DNA for the CDR3 is TGTGCCTGGAGTGGCGGGGCCTACGAGCAGTACTTC. Protein product: CAWSGGAYEQYF.

Concerning this clonotype itself: This may come from a read error, since a much larger clone is one base off. The J gene is TRBJ1-2, the V gene TRBV7-2; D possibly corresponds to TRBD1 (6 bases). Germline V gene lookup returns CDR1 SGHTA and CDR2 FQGNSA. V was trimmed by 5 bases and J by 7 bases, leaving 14 bases between them. The CDR3 totals 13 residues. The CDR3 region is CASSRQDHCGYTF. CDR3 nucleotides: TGTGCCAGCAGCCGACAGGACCACTGTGGCTACACCTTC.

The DNA for the CDR3 is TGTGCCAGCAGCGCTTTAGCGGATTCCTACGAGCAGTACTTC. This translates into CASSALADSYEQYF. This chain uses TRBV9 with TRBJ2-7; the D gene is possibly TRBD2 (6 bases). V lost 3 bases and J lost 1, with 11 bases in between. CDR1 is SGDLS, CDR2 YYNGEE, per germline. The CDR3 is 14 residues long.

In regard to this clonotype: The junction does not match germline at one end; this may be a read error. This chain connects TRBV7-8 to TRBJ2-7; D remains unclear. This CDR3 has 20 amino acids. In germline, CDR1 is SGHVS, CDR2 FQNEAQ. CDR3 DNA: TGTGCCGGCAGCCCAGGTTTATGGGCGGCCATCAACTCCGTAGGGTACGAGCAGTACTTC. It codes for CAGSPGLWAAINSVGYEQYF.

The sample holds many counts of this clonotype. V gene TRBV7-8 combines with J gene TRBJ2-5; D is possibly TRBD1 (6 bases). The CDR3 has 14 residues. Germline V CDR1 and CDR2: SGHVS, FQNEAQ. V lost 5 bases to trimming and J lost 4 bases, with 14 bases between them. Written as DNA, the CDR3 is TGTGCCAGCAGCCTGGGGGCAGGAGGAGAGACCCAGTACTTC. Translating gives CASSLGAGGETQYF.

CDR3 coding DNA: TGTGCTAGAGTGGCTCACGGACTCTATGGCTACACCTTC. This sequence encodes CARVAHGLYGYTF. V is TRBV25-1 and J is TRBJ1-2; D is uncertain. The CDR3 contains 13 residues. The germline V gene encodes CDR1 MGHDK and CDR2 SYGVNS.

This chain links TRBV10-3 with TRBJ2-5, with 7 bases aligning to TRBD1. There are 12 residues in the CDR3. Unmatched junction bases numbered 9, after V lost 10 bases and J lost 7 bases. Germline CDR1 ENHRY, CDR2 SYGVKD. CDR3 nucleotide sequence: TGTGCCAGCAGAGGGACAGAAGCGACCCAGTACTTC. This gives the protein CASRGTEATQYF.

This clonotype has more than one count but fewer than ten. The rearrangement joins TRBV25-1 to TRBJ2-1; 8 bases are a match to TRBD1. CDR1 is MGHDK, CDR2 SYGVNS, per germline. The ends lost 7 bases at V and 8 bases at J; junction bases unmatched: 13. CDR3 length: 15 amino acids. The CDR3 bases are TGTGCCAGCAACCCTCCGGGACAGGTCATCCATGAGCAGTTCTTC. Residues: CASNPPGQVIHEQFF.

The table lists this clonotype with a few counts. CDR3 nucleotides: TGTGCCAGCAGTTCCCTATACTACGAGCAGTACTTC. As protein: CASSSLYYEQYF. The J gene is TRBJ2-7, the V gene TRBV12-3 or TRBV12-4; D remains ambiguous. V was cut by 4 bases and J by 3 bases, with 7 bases left in between. CDR3 length: 12 amino acids.

The table lists this clonotype with many counts. The V and J genes are TRBV7-9 and TRBJ2-5, with D perhaps being TRBD1 or TRBD2 (5 bases each). The CDR3 is 17 residues long. Germline V gives CDR1 SEHNR, CDR2 FQNEAQ (reference sequence). V shed 5 bases and J shed 9 bases, with 28 bases lying between them. The CDR3 nucleotides are TGTGCCAGCAGCCCGGGGCTCGGGCAGAAGAGCAAGTCGGCCCAGTACTTC. It encodes CASSPGLGQKSKSAQYF.

V gene TRBV2 combines with J gene TRBJ1-1; 8 nucleotides align to TRBD1. Germline CDR1 reads SNHLY; CDR2 reads FYNNEI. Losses at the gene ends were 3 bases for V and 1 base for J; bases not matched to a gene: 4. CDR3 length: 15 amino acids. The CDR3 DNA sequence: TGTGCCAGCAGTGAGACAGGGGCGCAGAACACTGAAGCTTTCTTT. It is translated as CASSETGAQNTEAFF.

This clonotype occurred a few times. The J gene is TRBJ1-1, the V gene TRBV7-9; TRBD1 agrees at 11 bases. The V gene's germline CDR1 is SEHNR and CDR2 FQNEAQ (reference sequence). V trimming: 1 base; J trimming: 2 bases; junction bases outside the gene matches: 6. CDR3 size: 17 residues. CDR3 sequence (DNA): TGTGCCAGCAGCTTAGGTGGGACAGGGGGAACCAACACTGAAGCTTTCTTT. Protein product: CASSLGGTGGTNTEAFF.

This chain connects TRBV29-1 to TRBJ2-2; no clear D. CDR1 and CDR2 from the germline V gene are SQVTM and ANQGSEA. The CDR3 covers 14 residues. V lost 4 bases to trimming and J lost 1 base, with 10 bases between them. CDR3 protein: CSVAVQLNTGELFF. Here the CDR3 DNA reads TGCAGCGTTGCGGTCCAGTTGAACACCGGGGAGCTGTTTTTT.

The table lists this clonotype with many counts. The chain is built from TRBV20-1 and TRBJ2-2; 7 bases match TRBD2. The germline V gene has CDR1 DFQATT and CDR2 SNEGSKA (reference sequence). This CDR3 comprises 14 residues. Trimming cost V 0 bases and J 6 bases; bases outside gene matches: 4. The CDR3 is CSARDRGDAGELFF. DNA of the CDR3: TGCAGTGCTAGAGATCGGGGGGACGCCGGGGAGCTGTTTTTT.

This clonotype came up many times. The gene calls are TRBV7-8 and TRBJ1-4; D perhaps matches TRBD1 (6 bases). The CDR3 spans 13 residues. CDR1 is SGHVS and CDR2 is FQNEAQ in the germline V gene. The V end was cut by 3 bases, the J end by 8 bases, with 10 bases between. The CDR3 reads CASSFDRKEKLFF. The CDR3, as DNA: TGTGCCAGCAGCTTCGACAGGAAGGAAAAACTGTTTTTT.

The gene calls are TRBV7-2 and TRBJ2-7; no clear D. The CDR3 runs to 16 residues. CDR1 and CDR2 from the germline V gene are SGHTA and FQGNSA. Trimming took off 0 bases at V and 3 bases at J, with 15 bases between the two ends. DNA for the CDR3: TGTGCCAGCAGCTTAGCTCGTACGGATCCCCGCTACGAGCAGTACTTC. Residues: CASSLARTDPRYEQYF.

The rearrangement links TRBV2 to TRBJ2-5; the D gene is possibly TRBD1 (8 bases). This CDR3 region has 17 residues. CDR1 SNHLY and CDR2 FYNNEI come from the germline V gene. Trimming removed 5 bases at V and 9 bases at J, with 28 bases between. CDR3 nucleotide sequence: TGTGCCAGCAGTAGCCAGCGGGGCACAGGGGGAAATCAGCCCCAGTACTTC. Translation: CASSSQRGTGGNQPQYF.

This clonotype was found many times. The chain is built from TRBV7-2 and TRBJ2-7; 7 positions match TRBD1. Looked up from germline, CDR1 is SGHTA and CDR2 is FQGNSA. The CDR3 sequence is 15 residues long. With V trimmed by 1 base and J by 4 bases, 7 bases remained unmatched. The CDR3 reads CASSLVQGTWYEQYF. As DNA, the CDR3 is TGTGCCAGCAGCTTAGTACAGGGGACATGGTACGAGCAGTACTTC.